Listed below are T cell receptor beta chains from one sample, sequenced in a study of cytomegalovirus exposure and HLA in healthy donors. The data were produced by immunoSEQ multiplex PCR, yet TCRdb's version contains in-frame clones alone and is incomplete. This table has under 250,000 clones, under 95% appearing once. The sample taken for sequencing was PBMCs. All receptors come from a woman between 18 and 29 years old in good health and CMV-seronegative. The CDR3 runs from the conserved cysteine through the conserved F or W. D genes are given only for firm matches. Clone size is given for some rows only: seen once, a few or many times, or a class if the clone is expanded.

DNA	CDR3	V	J	size	D
TGTGCCAGCAGCTCTGGACAGTCGAACTATGGCTACACCTTC	CASSSGQSNYGYTF	TRBV5-6	TRBJ1-2	NA	NA
TGTGCCAGCAGTCCCCTCGAGGGACTAGCGGGACTAGATACGCAGTATTTT	CASSPLEGLAGLDTQYF	TRBV28	TRBJ2-3	NA	TRBD2
TGTGCCAGCAGCTTGAGGACTAGCGGCTACAATGAGCAGTTCTTC	CASSLRTSGYNEQFF	TRBV5-4	TRBJ2-1	once	TRBD2
TGTGCCAGCAGCCCCGAGAATAGCAATCAGCCCCAGCATTTT	CASSPENSNQPQHF	TRBV5-6	TRBJ1-5	NA	NA
TGTGCCAGCAGTACCAGGGGGCTTGAAAAACTGTTTTTT	CASSTRGLEKLFF	TRBV6-5	TRBJ1-4	NA	TRBD1
TGTGCCAGCAGCCAAGGGACAGGACTCAATGGCTACACCTTC	CASSQGTGLNGYTF	TRBV7-2	TRBJ1-2	once	TRBD1
TGTGCCAGCAGCAAAATAGCGGGAGATACGCAGTATTTT	CASSKIAGDTQYF	TRBV7-2	TRBJ2-3	NA	TRBD2
TGCGCCAGCAGTCAATCTGTAAGCCGGACAGGGAGCGCCTACGAGCAGTACTTC	CASSQSVSRTGSAYEQYF	TRBV23-1	TRBJ2-7	NA	TRBD1
TGTGCCAGCAGCTTGCCCCAAAGGGTGGGGAGACTGTTTTTT	CASSLPQRVGRLFF	TRBV5-8	TRBJ1-4	NA	NA
TGTGCCAGTAGTGCACAAACAGGCTTAGAAGCTTTCTTT	CASSAQTGLEAFF	TRBV19	TRBJ1-1	NA	NA
TGTGCCAGCAGCCCCGGGACAGGGGGCGTCGAGACCCAGTACTTC	CASSPGTGGVETQYF	TRBV28	TRBJ2-5	NA	TRBD1
TGCGCCAGCAGCCCGCTAGGACAGGAGGTTACAGCCCTTAATGAAAAACTGTTTTTT	CASSPLGQEVTALNEKLFF	TRBV5-1	TRBJ1-4	NA	TRBD1